A selection of T cell receptor beta chains follows, all from one sample in a study of cytomegalovirus exposure and HLA in healthy donors. Measured with immunoSEQ multiplex PCR; TCRdb has only the in-frame clones, and not every one. The data contain roughly 100,000 clones, 88% of them seen just once; the ten biggest clones take up about 2%. The sequenced sample consisted of PBMCs. These receptors all stem from a woman aged 18-29 years in good health and CMV-seropositive. Both conserved end residues are part of each CDR3.

j_call	v_call	cdr3_aa
TRBJ2-1	TRBV27	CASSVLAGGHFNEQFF
TRBJ2-7	TRBV7-2	CASSSAGQGAYEQYF
TRBJ1-1	TRBV4-3	CASSQAFQGGTEAFF
TRBJ2-3	TRBV6-4	CASSSPDRDRGATDTQYF
TRBJ1-4	TRBV7-2	CASSPRVGGGEKLFF
TRBJ2-1	TRBV28	CASSFGETGGPNEQFF
TRBJ1-2	TRBV2	CASRLPDRVPYGYTF
TRBJ2-2	TRBV4-1	CASSPIQGTGELFF
TRBJ1-2	TRBV10-3	CAISESYRSYGYTF
TRBJ1-4	TRBV4-3	CASSQGWATNEKLFF
TRBJ2-7	TRBV27	CASSSTGSYEQYF
TRBJ2-3	TRBV28	CASRYGGLHGTQYF
TRBJ2-5	TRBV9	CASSTDGQETQYF
TRBJ1-5	TRBV6-5	CASREGSYSNQPQHF
TRBJ2-5	TRBV6-5	CASSRHRDWETQYF
TRBJ1-2	TRBV29-1	CSVGQGVNYGYTF
TRBJ1-1	TRBV9	CASSVLGAGTEAFF
TRBJ2-5	TRBV10-2	CASSVGGARETQYF
TRBJ1-2	TRBV2	CASHRGSYGYTF
TRBJ2-7	TRBV18	CASSPQWGTSLYEQYF
TRBJ2-3	TRBV27	CASSLTAGSTDTQYF
TRBJ1-1	TRBV10-3	CAISEYDRAGEAFF
TRBJ2-7	TRBV28	CASSLEGGGLGQYF
TRBJ2-7	TRBV27	CASIPGPPRGGPWEQYF
TRBJ2-5	TRBV5-1	CASSLDSRKKAYQETQYF
TRBJ2-3	TRBV15	CATSRRSGATDTQYF
TRBJ1-6	TRBV16	CASSFGSSYNSPLHF
TRBJ2-7	TRBV11-2	CARFFAGAYEQYF
TRBJ2-5	TRBV5-4	CASSLGLETQYF
TRBJ2-6	TRBV7-9	CASSLTDSSSGANVLTF
TRBJ2-1	TRBV5-6	CASSDLGTVTYNEQFF
TRBJ1-1	TRBV4-3	CASSQEILIGQTNTEAFF